This TCR beta chain was retrieved from a study of blood T cell repertoires in COVID-19. Assay used: immunoSEQ multiplex PCR; TCRdb lists only in-frame clones, some missing. Of around 130,000 clones listed, 84% are singletons. This CDR3 has 14 residues. Germline values: CDR1 MNHEY, CDR2 SMNVEV (reference sequence). V dropped 8 bases and J dropped 4 bases, with 15 bases sitting between them. The clonotype originates from an older woman with acute or convalescent COVID-19. The material sequenced was peripheral blood. This chain uses TRBV27 with TRBJ1-5; no firm D call. The CDR3 nucleotides read TGTGCCAGCGGTCTAAGCGGGTCTAATCAGCCCCAGCATTTT. Residues: CASGLSGSNQPQHF.